This T cell receptor (beta chain) was profiled in a study of prognosis after radiotherapy for stage I lung cancer. At the level of the study: Subsequent to radiotherapy, distant metastatic disease emerged in four patients (median roughly seven months), whereas some 15 exhibited no significant progression. Notes on the study in general: The authors did not determine whether the expanded TCR clones were tumor-specific. Unique TCR clone counts fell after stereotactic body radiation therapy, median approximately 10,000 versus 7,000.

Two-round multiplex PCR on genomic DNA was the method by which TCR beta CDR3 was amplified. Amplification in first-round PCR relied on primers specific to each TRBV and TRBJ gene. TCRdb recomputed calls from the multiplex PCR reads with MiXCR, one row per CDR3 protein. There are some 10,000 distinct CDR3 sequences in the sample; 35% occur only once, and roughly half lies in the top ten. The CDR3 runs 13 residues. The germline CDR1 and CDR2 sequences are MDHEN and SYDVKM. V dropped 8 bases and J dropped 2 bases, with 11 bases sitting between them. Collection of peripheral blood, in a volume of six milliliters, was performed at each of two time points. This clonotype showed up many times. Its target is not known.

This specimen consisted of PBMCs, obtained before or after stereotactic body radiation therapy (not recorded which). The origin of this receptor is a donor of 50 years or more with non-small cell lung cancer. The genes are TRBV28 and TRBJ2-3, with TRBD2 as a possible D gene (6 bases). CDR3 nucleotides: TGTGCCAGCGGGGGGTCACACACAGATACGCAGTATTTT. This translates into CASGGSHTDTQYF.